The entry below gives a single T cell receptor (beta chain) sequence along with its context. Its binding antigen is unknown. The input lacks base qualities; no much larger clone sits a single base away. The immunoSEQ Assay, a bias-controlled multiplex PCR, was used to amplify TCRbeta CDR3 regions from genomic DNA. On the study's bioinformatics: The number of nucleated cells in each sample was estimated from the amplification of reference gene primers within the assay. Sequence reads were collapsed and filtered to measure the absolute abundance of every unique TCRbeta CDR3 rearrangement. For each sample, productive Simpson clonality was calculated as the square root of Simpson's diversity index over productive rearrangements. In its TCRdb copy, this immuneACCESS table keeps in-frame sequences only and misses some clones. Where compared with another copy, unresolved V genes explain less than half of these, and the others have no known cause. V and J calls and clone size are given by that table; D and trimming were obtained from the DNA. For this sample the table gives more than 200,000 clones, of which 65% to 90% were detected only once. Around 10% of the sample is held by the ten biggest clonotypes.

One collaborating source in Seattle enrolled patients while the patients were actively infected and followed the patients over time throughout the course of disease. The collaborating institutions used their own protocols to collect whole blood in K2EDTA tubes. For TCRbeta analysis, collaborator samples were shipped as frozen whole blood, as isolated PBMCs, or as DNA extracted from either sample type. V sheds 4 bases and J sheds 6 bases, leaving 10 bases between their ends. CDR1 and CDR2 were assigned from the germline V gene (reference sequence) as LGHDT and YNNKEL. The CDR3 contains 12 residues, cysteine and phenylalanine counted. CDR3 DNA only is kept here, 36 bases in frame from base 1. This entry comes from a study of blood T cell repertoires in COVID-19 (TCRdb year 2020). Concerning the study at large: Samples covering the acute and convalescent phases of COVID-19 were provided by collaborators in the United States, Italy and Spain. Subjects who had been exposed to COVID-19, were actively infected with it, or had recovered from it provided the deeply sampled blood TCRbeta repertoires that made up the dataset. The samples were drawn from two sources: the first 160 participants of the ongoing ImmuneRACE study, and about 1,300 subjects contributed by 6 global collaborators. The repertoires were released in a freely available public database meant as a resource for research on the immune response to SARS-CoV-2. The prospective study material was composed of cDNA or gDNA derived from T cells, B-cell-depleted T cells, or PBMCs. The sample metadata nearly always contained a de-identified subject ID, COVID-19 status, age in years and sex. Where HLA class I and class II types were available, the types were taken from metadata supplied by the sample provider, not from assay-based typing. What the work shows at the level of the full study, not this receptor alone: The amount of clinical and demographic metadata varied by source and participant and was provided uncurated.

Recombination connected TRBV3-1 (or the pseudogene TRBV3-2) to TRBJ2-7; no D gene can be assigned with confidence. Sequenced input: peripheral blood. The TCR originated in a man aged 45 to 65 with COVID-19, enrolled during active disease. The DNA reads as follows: TGTGCCAGCAGCCCCCGCCCCGGCGAGCAGTACTTC. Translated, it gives CASSPRPGEQYF.